This entry features one T cell receptor (beta chain) sequence. The sample comes from a study of blood T cells in healthy people across ages. Alongside a J-beta primer mix, a sample-barcoded 5' primer served in a second PCR lasting roughly 7 to 11 cycles. From the 5' RACE reads, TCRdb called clonotypes with MiXCR, one entry per CDR3 protein. The data hold about 1.4 million distinct CDR3 sequences, with approximately 60% observed a single time. Trimming cost V 2 bases and J 5 bases, with 6 bases left between them. This CDR3 comprises 12 residues. This TCR was sampled from a man younger than 35 in good health. V usage is TRBV12-3 or TRBV12-4 and J usage is TRBJ2-5, with D tentatively TRBD1 or TRBD2 (5 bases each). Sequenced input: blood. CDR3 bases: TGTGCCAGCAGTTTAAGGGACGAGACCCAGTACTTC. This gives the protein CASSLRDETQYF.